One sample yielded the 14 T cell receptor beta chains listed below, sequenced in a study of blood T cell repertoires in COVID-19. Here immunoSEQ multiplex PCR was the method, and the copy in TCRdb shows in-frame clones only, minus some. The table lists 130,000 or so clones, less than 85% of them singletons, with 10% to 15% in the top ten. The sample comprised peripheral blood. These receptors all stem from a woman in her sixties or seventies with acute or convalescent COVID-19.

The chain combines TRBV11-3 with TRBJ2-1; D may be TRBD2 (6 bases). Trimming removed 4 bases at V and 3 bases at J, with 13 bases between. The CDR3 has 15 residues. Germline V gene sequence: CDR1 SGHNT, CDR2 YENEEA. DNA of the CDR3: TGTGCCAGCAGCTCGGGAGACAACTTCTACAATGAGCAGTTCTTC. This translates into CASSSGDNFYNEQFF.

V usage is TRBV28 and J usage is TRBJ1-6; D not certain. Looked up from germline, CDR1 is MDHEN and CDR2 is SYDVKM. The CDR3 contains 15 residues. The V end lost 4 bases, the J end lost 0 bases, and 7 bases lay between the germline ends. The CDR3 region has the DNA TGTGCCAGCAGTTCCCCGAGCTCCTATAATTCACCCCTCCACTTT. This translates into CASSSPSSYNSPLHF.

The chain recombines TRBV19 with TRBJ2-6; weak D call: TRBD2 (5 bases). This CDR3 region has 16 residues. V shed 6 bases and J shed 0 bases, with 12 bases lying between them. Germline-derived CDR1 and CDR2 are LNHDA and SQIVND (reference sequence). CDR3 residues: CASRGPEGSGANVLTF. The CDR3 region has the DNA TGTGCCAGTAGAGGGCCAGAGGGCTCTGGGGCCAACGTCCTGACTTTC.

This chain connects TRBV27 to TRBJ1-6; weak D call: TRBD1 (5 bases). V was cut by 3 bases and J by 13 bases, with 13 bases left in between. The CDR3 is 13 residues long. Germline CDR1 is MNHEY and CDR2 is SMNVEV (reference sequence). The CDR3 loop is CASSLSRAIPLHF. The CDR3 DNA sequence: TGTGCCAGCAGTTTGTCCAGGGCTATTCCCCTCCACTTT.

The gene calls are TRBV6-1 and TRBJ1-2; D is unresolved. The germline gives CDR1 MNHNS, CDR2 SASEGT. The V gene lost 3 bases and the J gene lost 8 bases, with 13 bases spanning the gap. There are 13 residues in the CDR3. This chain's CDR3 is CASSEWREQGYTF. As DNA, the CDR3 is TGTGCCAGCAGTGAGTGGAGGGAACAAGGCTACACCTTC.

This chain connects TRBV2 to TRBJ1-5; 9 bases are a match to TRBD1. This CDR3 has 15 amino acids. After removal of 3 bases from V and 3 bases from J, the junction contained 3 bases not matched to a gene. Per germline, CDR1 SNHLY and CDR2 FYNNEI. The CDR3 DNA sequence: TGTGCCAGCAGTGATCGGACAGGGGACAATCAGCCCCAGCATTTT. Encoded protein: CASSDRTGDNQPQHF.

The chain's CDR3 is CASSLGIREINYGYTF. In DNA form, the CDR3 reads TGTGCCAGCAGCTTAGGTATACGGGAAATTAACTATGGCTACACCTTC. The chain has TRBV7-2 and TRBJ1-2, with no clear D. V was clipped by 1 base and J by 1 base, with 13 bases between them. This CDR3 is built from 16 residues. From germline, CDR1 is SGHTA and CDR2 FQGNSA.

This chain uses TRBV5-4 with TRBJ1-5, with no clear D. The V and J ends lost 4 bases and 8 bases respectively, with 13 bases between them. The germline CDR1 and CDR2 sequences are SGHNT and YYREEE (reference sequence). The CDR3 runs 13 residues. The CDR3 sequence is CASSPLPSEPQHF. DNA for the CDR3: TGTGCCAGCAGCCCACTACCGAGCGAGCCCCAGCATTTT.

The V and J genes are TRBV7-2 and TRBJ1-2, with 7 bases that match TRBD1. The trim removed 3 bases at V and 8 bases at J, leaving 9 bases unmatched. CDR3 length: 14 amino acids. CDR1 and CDR2 (germline): SGHTA, FQGNSA. CDR3 sequence reads: CASSLFDRAGGYTF. DNA of the CDR3: TGTGCCAGCAGCTTGTTCGACAGGGCGGGCGGCTACACCTTC.

This chain links TRBV12-5 with TRBJ2-5, with 9 bases matching TRBD1. The CDR3 is 14 amino acids. The V segment lost 5 bases and the J segment 4 bases; nucleotides outside the gene matches: 5. Germline assignment: CDR1 LGHNT and CDR2 FRNRAP. The CDR3: CASGLGTGRETQYF. The DNA of the CDR3 is TGTGCTAGTGGTCTAGGGACAGGGAGAGAGACCCAGTACTTC.

The chain has TRBV27 and TRBJ1-5; the D gene is possibly TRBD1 (5 bases). The V and J ends lost 5 bases and 7 bases respectively, with 15 bases between them. The CDR3 loop spans 14 amino acids. In germline, CDR1 is MNHEY, CDR2 SMNVEV (reference sequence). This CDR3 reads CASSVQGGRQPQHF. CDR3 bases: TGTGCCAGCAGTGTCCAGGGAGGTCGGCAGCCCCAGCATTTT.

This clone was observed a handful of times. Written as DNA, the CDR3 is TGTGCCAGCAGCAAGATTACACCCTACGAGCAGTACTTC. Translating it yields CASSKITPYEQYF. The chain employs TRBV12-3 or TRBV12-4 and TRBJ2-7; D gene uncertain. The V and J ends lost 6 bases and 2 bases respectively, with 11 bases between them. The CDR3 runs to 13 residues.

The V call is TRBV18, the J call TRBJ1-1; the D gene is possibly TRBD1 (6 bases). CDR3 length: 16 amino acids. Trimming pared 6 bases from V and 1 base from J, leaving 18 bases between. Germline V gene lookup returns CDR1 KGHSH and CDR2 LQKENI. The CDR3 sequence is CASSPLSGGRNTEAFF. CDR3 DNA sequence: TGTGCCAGCTCCCCCCTTTCCGGGGGGCGGAACACTGAAGCTTTCTTT. Full variable domain (outside the CDR3, taken from reference TRBV18 and TRBJ1-1): NAGVMQNPRHLVRRRGQEARLRCSPMKGHSHVYWYRQLPEEGLKFMVYLQKENIIDESGMPKERFSAEFPKEGPSILRIQQVVRGDSAAYFCASSPLSGGRNTEAFFGQGTRLTVV.

The chain employs TRBV7-9 and TRBJ1-5, with 7 bases that match TRBD1. V gave up 1 base and J gave up 3 bases; unmatched junction bases: 6. Germline V gives CDR1 SEHNR, CDR2 FQNEAQ (reference sequence). The CDR3 covers 16 residues. The CDR3 DNA is TGTGCCAGCAGCTTAGGACAACAGGGGTTCAATCAGCCCCAGCATTTT. Translated: CASSLGQQGFNQPQHF. Together with reference TRBV7-9 and TRBJ1-5, the CDR3 gives the full variable domain: DTGVSQNPRHKITKRGQNVTFRCDPISEHNRLYWYRQTLGQGPEFLTYFQNEAQLEKSRLLSDRFSAERPKGSFSTLEIQRTEQGDSAMYLCASSLGQQGFNQPQHFGDGTRLSIL.